The 21 T cell receptor beta chains below were found in one sample sequenced in a study of T cells after yellow fever vaccination. MiXCR, applied by TCRdb to the 5' RACE reads, yields one record per CDR3 protein. The sample lists 110,000 to 150,000 distinct CDR3 sequences, under 8% occurring once. The specimen was CD4+ T cells sorted from PBMCs, collected 10 days after the yellow fever booster vaccination. All receptors derive from a man aged 25-45 years who received the YFV17D yellow fever vaccine.

In its sample, this clonotype was seen many times. The rearrangement uses TRBV7-2 and TRBJ1-2; weak D call: TRBD1 (5 bases). V lost 11 bases and J lost 4, with 20 bases in between. The CDR3 totals 14 residues. Germline V gene sequence: CDR1 SGHTA, CDR2 FQGNSA. The CDR3 region is CAPPPLGVPYGYTF. For the CDR3, the DNA is TGTGCCCCACCCCCATTGGGGGTTCCCTATGGCTACACCTTC.

This clonotype was counted many times. The rearrangement links TRBV5-8 to TRBJ2-2, with TRBD1 identical over 7 bases. The CDR3 is 16 residues long. Germline V gene data show CDR1 as SGHTS and CDR2 as YDEGEE. J gave up 1 base and V 5 bases, and 8 bases lay outside the gene matches. In nucleotides, the CDR3 is TGTGCCAGCAGGGTCCTAGGGGGCGAGAACACCGGGGAGCTGTTTTTT. Amino acids: CASRVLGGENTGELFF. Using reference TRBV5-8 and TRBJ2-2 for the parts outside the CDR3, the full variable domain is EAGVTQSPTHLIKTRGQQATLRCSPISGHTSVYWYQQALGLGLQFLLWYDEGEERNRGNFPPRFSGRQFPNYSSELNVNALELEDSALYLCASRVLGGENTGELFFGEGSRLTVL.

This clonotype was counted many times. The chain has TRBV6-2 or TRBV6-3 and TRBJ2-5, with D uncertain. The CDR3 is 11 amino acids. Germline V gene lookup returns CDR1 MNHEY and CDR2 SVGEGT. V was pared by 8 bases and J by 0 bases, with 4 bases between. The CDR3 protein is CASGDQETQYF. CDR3 in DNA: TGTGCCAGCGGGGACCAAGAGACCCAGTACTTC.

This clonotype was counted many times. The chain uses TRBV7-2 and TRBJ2-2, with D perhaps TRBD1 (5 bases). The germline gives CDR1 SGHTA, CDR2 FQGNSA. Between the trimmed V and J ends, which lost 1 base and 2 bases, there was a span of 8 bases. This CDR3 contains 15 residues. The CDR3 loop is CASSLGRVNTGELFF. CDR3 nucleotide sequence: TGTGCCAGCAGCTTAGGCAGGGTCAACACCGGGGAGCTGTTTTTT.

This clonotype occurred many times. The V call is TRBV28, the J call TRBJ2-7; 7 nucleotides align to TRBD1. The CDR3 has 13 amino acids. Germline V gene data show CDR1 as MDHEN and CDR2 as SYDVKM. After removal of 4 bases from V and 6 bases from J, the junction contained 6 bases not matched to a gene. As DNA, the CDR3 is TGTGCCAGCAGTTCAGGGGGTCTCGGCGAGCAGTACTTC. It codes for CASSSGGLGEQYF.

This clonotype was seen ten or more times. This sequence joins TRBV7-8 and TRBJ1-2; perhaps TRBD1 as D (5 bases). CDR1 SGHVS and CDR2 FQNEAQ come from the germline V gene. The CDR3 covers 15 residues. The V end was cut by 1 base, the J end by 0 bases, with 9 bases between. The CDR3 sequence: CASSLEQASNYGYTF. CDR3 nucleotides: TGTGCCAGCAGCTTAGAACAGGCGTCTAACTATGGCTACACCTTC.

The chain links TRBV5-1 to TRBJ2-7; TRBD2 matches at 16 bases. The CDR3 has 17 residues. Germline V lookup: CDR1 SGHRS, CDR2 YFSETQ. Germline trimming cut 4 bases from V and 1 base from J; bases unmatched to any gene: 5. The CDR3 DNA reads as TGCGCCAGCAGCAGCCCGGGACTAGCGGGAGGGTCCTACGAGCAGTACTTC. It encodes CASSSPGLAGGSYEQYF. Supplemented by reference TRBV5-1 and TRBJ2-7, the full variable domain reads KAGVTQTPRYLIKTRGQQVTLSCSPISGHRSVSWYQQTPGQGLQFLFEYFSETQRNKGNFPGRFSGRQFSNSRSEMNVSTLELGDSALYLCASSSPGLAGGSYEQYFGPGTRLTVT.

There are many counts of this clonotype. This rearrangement joins TRBV5-1 to TRBJ2-7; 11 nucleotides line up with TRBD2. Germline V lookup: CDR1 SGHRS, CDR2 YFSETQ. CDR3 length: 14 residues. V shed 4 bases and J 5 bases; nucleotides not matched to a gene: 5. The CDR3 region has the DNA TGCGCCAGCAGCGATACTAGCGGGAGCGACGAGCAGTACTTC. This codes for CASSDTSGSDEQYF.

This clonotype was observed a handful of times. This CDR3 reads CASSSSTASSYEQYF. In nucleotides, the CDR3 is TGTGCCAGCAGCTCCTCGACAGCGAGCTCCTACGAGCAGTACTTC. The chain employs TRBV7-2 and TRBJ2-7, with D possibly matching TRBD1 (5 bases). Germline values: CDR1 SGHTA, CDR2 FQGNSA. CDR3 length: 15 residues. Trimming took 4 bases from V and 0 from J, leaving 13 bases between them.

This clonotype was recorded many times. The chain has TRBV7-2 and TRBJ2-5; no clear D. This CDR3 has 14 residues. With 4 bases removed from V and 3 bases from J, the gap between germline ends came to 12 bases. Germline loops: CDR1 SGHTA, CDR2 FQGNSA. The CDR3 DNA reads TGTGCCAGCAGCTCAATTCGTGGGGAAGAGACCCAGTACTTC. Translation gives CASSSIRGEETQYF.

The chain carries TRBV6-1 and TRBJ2-7, with 8 bases that match TRBD1. V shed 6 bases, J shed 4 bases, and the junction held 5 bases outside the gene matches. Germline CDR1 reads MNHNS; CDR2 reads SASEGT. The CDR3 has 13 amino acids. The CDR3 DNA reads as TGTGCCAGCAGCCAGGGGGCAAAGTACGAGCAGTACTTC. Amino acids: CASSQGAKYEQYF.

This clonotype was counted at least ten times. This chain joins TRBV3-1 and TRBJ2-7, with D perhaps matching TRBD1 (5 bases). The CDR3 sequence is 12 residues long. The V end lost 2 bases, the J end lost 4 bases, and 6 bases lay between the germline ends. Germline assignment: CDR1 LGHDT and CDR2 YNNKEL (reference sequence). CDR3 sequence reads: CASSQQGYEQYF. CDR3 in DNA: TGTGCCAGCAGCCAACAGGGTTACGAGCAGTACTTC.

This chain connects TRBV7-6 to TRBJ2-7, with D perhaps matching TRBD1 or TRBD2 (5 bases each). CDR1 SGHVS and CDR2 FNYEAQ come from the germline V gene. V shed 6 bases and J shed 4 bases, with 16 bases lying between them. The CDR3 spans 14 residues. CDR3 DNA: TGTGCCAGCAGTCCTGGCCGGGGCGAGTACGAGCAGTACTTC. It translates to CASSPGRGEYEQYF.

At least ten counts were recorded for this clonotype. This rearrangement joins TRBV4-3 to TRBJ1-2, with 8 bases that match TRBD1. The germline gives CDR1 LGHNA, CDR2 YSLEER. The trim removed 4 bases at V and 6 bases at J, leaving 7 bases unmatched. The CDR3 length is 14 residues. CDR3 region: CASSLEDRANGYTF. The CDR3 region has the DNA TGCGCCAGCAGCCTAGAGGACAGGGCAAATGGCTACACCTTC.

This clonotype has ten or more counts. CDR3: CASSLKGGTEQETQYF. CDR3 in DNA: TGTGCCAGCAGCTTAAAGGGGGGGACAGAACAAGAGACCCAGTACTTC. This rearrangement joins TRBV7-9 to TRBJ2-5; D tentatively reads TRBD1 or TRBD2 (7 bases each). This CDR3 spans 16 amino acids. CDR1 and CDR2 (germline): SEHNR, FQNEAQ (reference sequence). V was shortened by 2 bases and J by 2 bases, with 15 bases between the two germline ends.

There are many counts of this clonotype. The chain is built from TRBV12-3 or TRBV12-4 and TRBJ1-2; D is undetermined. V gave up 6 bases and J gave up 5 bases, with 13 bases separating them. The CDR3 has 13 amino acids. CDR3 sequence reads: CASRHGSWYGYTF. In DNA form, the CDR3 reads TGTGCCAGCAGGCATGGGTCGTGGTATGGCTACACCTTC.

To note about this clonotype: One end of the junction does not line up with germline, which may come from a read error. The chain combines TRBV18 with TRBJ2-7; the D gene is possibly TRBD1 (6 bases). The CDR3 length is 13 residues. Germline loops: CDR1 KGHSH, CDR2 LQKENI. The CDR3 bases are TGTGCCAGCACGCCACGGAGTGGGGGCGAGCAGCACTTC. This codes for CASTPRSGGEQHF.

This clonotype was counted at least ten times. This chain links TRBV29-1 with TRBJ2-7; the D gene is possibly TRBD1 (6 bases). Between the trimmed V and J ends, which lost 6 bases and 0 bases, there was a span of 21 bases. Germline CDR1 and CDR2: SQVTM and ANQGSEA. The CDR3 has 16 amino acids. The DNA for the CDR3 is TGCAGCGTCCGAGGGGGAGAGAGTCTTAGCTCCTACGAGCAGTACTTC. This codes for CSVRGGESLSSYEQYF.

This clonotype was counted many times. This sequence joins TRBV11-2 and TRBJ2-3, with D perhaps TRBD2 (5 bases). CDR3 length: 15 amino acids. In germline, CDR1 is SGHAT, CDR2 FQNNGV. V was clipped by 7 bases and J by 0 bases, with 14 bases between them. CDR3 bases: TGTGCCAGCAAACGACTGGGCGGGAGCACAGATACGCAGTATTTT. Its translation is CASKRLGGSTDTQYF.

Note on this clonotype: The junction departs from the called germline gene at one end, perhaps through a read error. The genes are TRBV20-1 and TRBJ2-2; D not certain. The CDR3 loop spans 14 amino acids. Germline CDR1 reads DFQATT; CDR2 reads SNEGSKA (reference sequence). The CDR3 bases are TGCAGTGCTGTCGGTATTAGGAACACCAGGGAGCTGTTTTTT. Protein sequence: CSAVGIRNTRELFF.

The table lists this clonotype with many counts. The gene calls are TRBV9 and TRBJ2-5, with D maybe TRBD2 (6 bases). The germline CDR1 and CDR2 sequences are SGDLS and YYNGEE. The CDR3 covers 15 residues. Trimming left V 0 bases short and J 5 bases short, with 14 bases between. Written as DNA, the CDR3 is TGTGCCAGCAGCGTAGATTCCGGGAGAGGGGAGACCCAGTACTTC. Translating gives CASSVDSGRGETQYF.